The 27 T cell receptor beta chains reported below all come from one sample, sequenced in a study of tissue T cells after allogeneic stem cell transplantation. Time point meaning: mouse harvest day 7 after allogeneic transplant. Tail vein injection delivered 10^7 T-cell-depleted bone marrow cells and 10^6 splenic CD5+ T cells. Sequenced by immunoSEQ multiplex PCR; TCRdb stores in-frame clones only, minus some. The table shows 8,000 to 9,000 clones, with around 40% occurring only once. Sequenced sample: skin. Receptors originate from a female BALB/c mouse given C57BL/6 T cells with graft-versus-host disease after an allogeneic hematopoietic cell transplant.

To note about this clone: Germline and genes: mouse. The CDR3 loop is CASSQPGQRNTEVFF. Incomplete CDR3 DNA: TGTGCCAGCAGCCAACCGGGACAAAGAAACACAGAAGTCTTC. The chain employs TRBV2 and TRBJ1-1, with D possibly matching TRBD1 (6 bases). The read gets to within 1 residue of the CDR3 end, and the germline J gene fills in the rest. This CDR3 has 15 amino acids. The germline V gene encodes CDR1 LGHNA and CDR2 YSYQKL. Trimming shortened V by 2 bases and J by 1 base, and 11 bases separated the two germline ends.

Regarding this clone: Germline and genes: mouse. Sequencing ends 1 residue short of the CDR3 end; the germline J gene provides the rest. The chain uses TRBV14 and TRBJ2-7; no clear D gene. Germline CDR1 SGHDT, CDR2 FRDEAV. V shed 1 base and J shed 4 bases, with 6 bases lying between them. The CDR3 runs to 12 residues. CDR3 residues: CASSFPGYEQYF. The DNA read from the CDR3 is TGTGCCAGCAGTTTCCCGGGTTATGAACAGTAC.

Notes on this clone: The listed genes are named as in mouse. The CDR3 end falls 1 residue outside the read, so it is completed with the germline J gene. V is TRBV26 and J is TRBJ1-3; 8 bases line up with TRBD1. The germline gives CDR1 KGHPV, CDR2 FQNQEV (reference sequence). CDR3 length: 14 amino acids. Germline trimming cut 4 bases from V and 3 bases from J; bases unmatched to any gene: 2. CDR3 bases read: TGTGCCAGCAGTCGCAGGGGGCTTGGAAATACGCTCTAT. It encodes CASSRRGLGNTLY. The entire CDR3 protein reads CASSRRGLGNTLYF.

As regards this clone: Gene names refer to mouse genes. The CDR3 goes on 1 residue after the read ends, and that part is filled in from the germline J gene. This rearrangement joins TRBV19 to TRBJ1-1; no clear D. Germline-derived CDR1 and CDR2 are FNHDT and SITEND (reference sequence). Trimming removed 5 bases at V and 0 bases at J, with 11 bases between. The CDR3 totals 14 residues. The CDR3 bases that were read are TGTGCCAGCAGCCCCCCGGGAGCAAACACAGAAGTCTTC. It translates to CASSPPGANTEVF. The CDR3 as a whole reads CASSPPGANTEVFF.

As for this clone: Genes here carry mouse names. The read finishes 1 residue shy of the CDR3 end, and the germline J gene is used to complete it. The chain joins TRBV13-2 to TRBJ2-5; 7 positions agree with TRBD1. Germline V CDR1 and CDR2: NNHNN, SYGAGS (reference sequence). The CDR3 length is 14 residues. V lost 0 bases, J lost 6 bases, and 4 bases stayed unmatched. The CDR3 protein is CASGDDDRDDTQYF. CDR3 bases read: TGTGCCAGCGGTGATGATGACAGGGATGACACCCAGTAC.

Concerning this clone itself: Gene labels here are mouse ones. The CDR3 reads CASSMGLGGYEQYF. The part of the CDR3 DNA that was read is TGTGCTAGCAGCATGGGACTGGGGGGGTATGAACAGTAC. The chain has TRBV17 and TRBJ2-7, with 13 bases aligning to TRBD2. The CDR3 end falls 1 residue outside the read, so it is completed with the germline J gene. After removal of 6 bases from V and 4 bases from J, the junction contained 3 bases not matched to a gene. The CDR3 is 14 residues long. Germline values: CDR1 MNHDT, CDR2 YYDKIL.

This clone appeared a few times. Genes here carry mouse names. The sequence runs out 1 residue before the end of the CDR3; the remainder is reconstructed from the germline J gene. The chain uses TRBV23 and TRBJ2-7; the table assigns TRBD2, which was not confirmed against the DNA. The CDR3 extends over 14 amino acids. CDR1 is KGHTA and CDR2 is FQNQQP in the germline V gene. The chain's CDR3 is CSSRWTGGVYEQYF. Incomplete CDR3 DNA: TGCTCCAGCAGATGGACTGGGGGGGTCTATGAACAGTAC.

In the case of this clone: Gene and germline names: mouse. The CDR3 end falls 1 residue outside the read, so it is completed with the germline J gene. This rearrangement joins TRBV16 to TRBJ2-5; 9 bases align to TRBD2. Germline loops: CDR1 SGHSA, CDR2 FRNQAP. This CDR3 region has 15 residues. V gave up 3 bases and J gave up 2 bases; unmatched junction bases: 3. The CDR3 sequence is CASSFTGGSQDTQYF. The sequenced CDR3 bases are TGTGCAAGCAGCTTTACTGGGGGGAGCCAAGACACCCAGTAC.

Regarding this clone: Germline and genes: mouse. The chain's CDR3 is CTCSGTASAETLYF. CDR3 DNA (partial): TGCACCTGCAGTGGGACAGCTAGTGCAGAAACGCTGTAT. V is TRBV1 and J is TRBJ2-3, with D perhaps TRBD1 (6 bases). The CDR3 end is not reached by the read, which stops 1 residue before it; the germline J gene fills it in. Germline CDR1 and CDR2: NSQYPW and LRSPGD (reference sequence). The CDR3 contains 14 residues. The germline V and J ends were trimmed by 4 bases and 0 bases, with 8 bases remaining between them.

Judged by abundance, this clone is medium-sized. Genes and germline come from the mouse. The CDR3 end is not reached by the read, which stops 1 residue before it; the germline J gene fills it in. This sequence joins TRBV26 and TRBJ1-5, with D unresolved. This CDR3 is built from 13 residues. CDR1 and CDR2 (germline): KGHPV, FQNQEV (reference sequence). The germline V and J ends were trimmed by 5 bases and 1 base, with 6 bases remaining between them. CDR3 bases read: TGTGCCAGCAGTGTCAGGAACAACCAGGCTCCGCTT. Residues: CASSVRNNQAPL. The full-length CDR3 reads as CASSVRNNQAPLF.

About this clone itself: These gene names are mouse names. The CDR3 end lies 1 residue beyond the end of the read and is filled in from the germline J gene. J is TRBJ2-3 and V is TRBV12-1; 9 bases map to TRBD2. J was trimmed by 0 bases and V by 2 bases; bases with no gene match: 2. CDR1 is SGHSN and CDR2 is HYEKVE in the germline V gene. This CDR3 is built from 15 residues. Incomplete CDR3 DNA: TGTGCCAGCTCTCAGACTGGGGGTAGTGCAGAAACGCTGTAT. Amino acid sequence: CASSQTGGSAETLY. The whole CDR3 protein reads CASSQTGGSAETLYF.

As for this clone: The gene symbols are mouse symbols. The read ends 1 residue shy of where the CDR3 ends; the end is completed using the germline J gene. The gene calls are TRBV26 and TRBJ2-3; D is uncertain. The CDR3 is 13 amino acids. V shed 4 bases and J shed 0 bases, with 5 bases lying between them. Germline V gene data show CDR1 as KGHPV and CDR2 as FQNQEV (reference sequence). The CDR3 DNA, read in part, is TGTGCCAGCAGTCCCCTGAGTGCAGAAACGCTGTAT. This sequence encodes CASSPLSAETLY. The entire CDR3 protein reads CASSPLSAETLYF. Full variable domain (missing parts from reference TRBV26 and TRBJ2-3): NSKVIQTPRYLVKGQGQKAKMRCIPEKGHPVVFWYQQNKNNEFKFLINFQNQEVLQQIDMTEKRFSAECPSNSPCSLEIQSSEAGDSALYLCASSPLSAETLYFGSGTRLTVL.

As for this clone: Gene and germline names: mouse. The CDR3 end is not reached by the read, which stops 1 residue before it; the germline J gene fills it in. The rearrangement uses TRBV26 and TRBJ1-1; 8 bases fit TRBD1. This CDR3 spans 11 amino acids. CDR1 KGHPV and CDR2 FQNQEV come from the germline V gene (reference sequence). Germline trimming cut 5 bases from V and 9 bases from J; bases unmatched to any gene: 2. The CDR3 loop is CASSSGGKVFF. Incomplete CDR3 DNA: TGTGCCAGCAGTTCAGGGGGCAAAGTCTTC.

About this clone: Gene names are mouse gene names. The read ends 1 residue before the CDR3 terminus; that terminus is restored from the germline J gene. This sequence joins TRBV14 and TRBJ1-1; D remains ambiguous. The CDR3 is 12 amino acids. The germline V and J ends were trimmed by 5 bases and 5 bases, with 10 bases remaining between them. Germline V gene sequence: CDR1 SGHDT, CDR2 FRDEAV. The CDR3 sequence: CASSFDTTEVFF. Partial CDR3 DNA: TGTGCCAGCAGCTTCGACACTACAGAAGTCTTC.

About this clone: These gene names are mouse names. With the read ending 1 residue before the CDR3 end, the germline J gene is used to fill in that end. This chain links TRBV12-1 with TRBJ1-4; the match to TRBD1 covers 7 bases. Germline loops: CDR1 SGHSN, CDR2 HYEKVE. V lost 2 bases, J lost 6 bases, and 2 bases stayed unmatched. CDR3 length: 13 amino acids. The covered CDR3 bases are TGTGCCAGCTCTCCCACAGGGGACGAAAGATTATTT. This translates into CASSPTGDERLF. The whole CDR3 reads CASSPTGDERLFF.

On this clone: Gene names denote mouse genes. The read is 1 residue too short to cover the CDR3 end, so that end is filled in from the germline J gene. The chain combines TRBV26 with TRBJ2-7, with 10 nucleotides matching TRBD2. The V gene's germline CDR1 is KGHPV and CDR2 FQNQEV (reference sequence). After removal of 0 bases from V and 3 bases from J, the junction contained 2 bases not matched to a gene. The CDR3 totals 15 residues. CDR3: CASSLSNWGGYEQYF. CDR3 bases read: TGTGCCAGCAGTCTGTCGAACTGGGGGGGCTATGAACAGTAC.

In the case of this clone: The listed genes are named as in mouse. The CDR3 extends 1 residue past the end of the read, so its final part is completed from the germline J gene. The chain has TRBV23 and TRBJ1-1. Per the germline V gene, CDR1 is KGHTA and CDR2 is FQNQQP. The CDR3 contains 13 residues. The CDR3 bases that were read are TGCTCCAGCAGTCAAGTAGGACACACAGAAGTCTTC. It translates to CSSSQVGHTEVF. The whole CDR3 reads CSSSQVGHTEVFF.

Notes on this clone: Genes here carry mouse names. The sequenced part of the CDR3 DNA is TGTGCCAGCAGTCTGCCTTATGAACAGTAC. This translates into CASSLPYEQY. The CDR3, in full, reads CASSLPYEQYF. J is TRBJ2-7 and V is TRBV26; D unresolved. The read terminates 1 residue ahead of where the CDR3 ends, so the germline J gene completes it. There are 11 residues in the CDR3. V lost 2 bases, J lost 4 bases, and 3 bases lay in between. CDR1 KGHPV and CDR2 FQNQEV come from the germline V gene (reference sequence).

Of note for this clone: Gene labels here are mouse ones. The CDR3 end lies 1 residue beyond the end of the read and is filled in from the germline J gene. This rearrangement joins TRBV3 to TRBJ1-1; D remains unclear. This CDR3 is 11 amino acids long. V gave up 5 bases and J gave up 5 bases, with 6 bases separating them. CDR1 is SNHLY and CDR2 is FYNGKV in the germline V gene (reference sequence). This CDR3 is CASSQGTEVFF. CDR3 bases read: TGTGCCAGCAGCCAAGGTACAGAAGTCTTC.

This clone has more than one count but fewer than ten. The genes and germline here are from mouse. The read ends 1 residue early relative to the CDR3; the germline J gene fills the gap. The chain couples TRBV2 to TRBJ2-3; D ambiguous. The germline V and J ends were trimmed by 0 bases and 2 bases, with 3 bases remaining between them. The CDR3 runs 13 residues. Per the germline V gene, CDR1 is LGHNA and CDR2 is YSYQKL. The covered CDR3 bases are TGTGCCAGCAGCCAAGAGTCTGCAGAAACGCTGTAT. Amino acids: CASSQESAETLY. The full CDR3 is CASSQESAETLYF.

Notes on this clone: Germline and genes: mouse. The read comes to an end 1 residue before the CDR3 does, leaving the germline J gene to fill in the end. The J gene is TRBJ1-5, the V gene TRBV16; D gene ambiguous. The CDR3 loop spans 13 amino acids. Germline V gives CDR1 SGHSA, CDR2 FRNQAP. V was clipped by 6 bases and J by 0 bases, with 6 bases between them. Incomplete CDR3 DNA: TGTGCAAGCAGGGAGTTTAACAACCAGGCTCCGCTT. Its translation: CASREFNNQAPL. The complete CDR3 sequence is CASREFNNQAPLF.

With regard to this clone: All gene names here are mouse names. CDR3 DNA (partial): TGTGCCAGCAGTCTGTACCGGAATGCTGAGCAGTTC. Protein: CASSLYRNAEQF. The whole CDR3 reads CASSLYRNAEQFF. This sequence joins TRBV26 and TRBJ2-1; D unclear. The missing CDR3 end, 1 residue past where the read stops, is filled in from the germline J gene. Germline V CDR1 and CDR2: KGHPV, FQNQEV (reference sequence). V lost 1 base to trimming and J lost 5 bases, with 6 bases between them. The length of the CDR3 is 13 residues.

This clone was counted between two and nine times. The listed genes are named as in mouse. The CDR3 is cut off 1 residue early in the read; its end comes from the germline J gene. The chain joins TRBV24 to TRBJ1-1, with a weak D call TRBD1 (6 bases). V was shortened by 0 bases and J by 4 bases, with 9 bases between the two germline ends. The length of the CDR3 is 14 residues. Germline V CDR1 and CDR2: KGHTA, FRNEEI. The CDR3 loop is CASSLYCRGTEVFF. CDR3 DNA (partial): TGTGCCAGCAGTCTGTATTGCAGGGGCACAGAAGTCTTC.

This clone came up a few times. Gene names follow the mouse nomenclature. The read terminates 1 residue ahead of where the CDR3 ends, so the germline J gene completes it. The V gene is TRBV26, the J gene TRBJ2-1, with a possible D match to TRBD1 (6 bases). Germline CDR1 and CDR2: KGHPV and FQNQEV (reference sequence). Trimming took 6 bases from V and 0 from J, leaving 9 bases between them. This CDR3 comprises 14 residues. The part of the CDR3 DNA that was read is TGTGCCAGCAGCAGGGGTTATAACTATGCTGAGCAGTTC. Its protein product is CASSRGYNYAEQF. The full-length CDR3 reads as CASSRGYNYAEQFF.

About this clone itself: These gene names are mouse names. CDR3 bases read: TGTGCCAGCAGTCGACAGGGGGGCAACTATGCTGAGCAGTTC. Its translation: CASSRQGGNYAEQF. The whole CDR3 protein is CASSRQGGNYAEQFF. The chain couples TRBV26 to TRBJ2-1, with 9 nucleotides matching TRBD1. The read is 1 residue too short to cover the CDR3 end, so that end is filled in from the germline J gene. Trimming took 4 bases from V and 1 from J; bases not matched to a gene: 2. Looked up from germline, CDR1 is KGHPV and CDR2 is FQNQEV (reference sequence). This CDR3 has 15 residues.

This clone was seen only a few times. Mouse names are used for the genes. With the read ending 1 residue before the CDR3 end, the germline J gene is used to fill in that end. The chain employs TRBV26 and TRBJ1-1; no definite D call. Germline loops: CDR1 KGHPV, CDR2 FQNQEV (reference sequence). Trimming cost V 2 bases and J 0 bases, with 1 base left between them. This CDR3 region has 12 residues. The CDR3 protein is CASSLANTEVFF. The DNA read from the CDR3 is TGTGCCAGCAGTCTGGCAAACACAGAAGTCTTC.

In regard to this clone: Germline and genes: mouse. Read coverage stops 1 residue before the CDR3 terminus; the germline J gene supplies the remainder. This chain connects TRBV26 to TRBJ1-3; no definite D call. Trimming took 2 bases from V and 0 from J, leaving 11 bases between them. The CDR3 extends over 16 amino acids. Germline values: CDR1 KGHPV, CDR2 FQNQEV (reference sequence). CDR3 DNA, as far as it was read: TGTGCCAGCAGTCTGAAAGGGTTTAATTCTGGAAATACGCTCTAT. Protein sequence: CASSLKGFNSGNTLY. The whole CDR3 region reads CASSLKGFNSGNTLYF.